Presented here are 8 T cell receptor beta chains from one specimen sequenced in a study of molecular identifiers for immune sequencing clone quantification. TCRdb called the PCR reads again in MiXCR, with one record for every CDR3 protein. Of 300,000 to 350,000 distinct CDR3 sequences in the sample, about a fifth are singletons; the top ten hold approximately 0.84%. The sample taken for sequencing was naive CD8+ T cells from blood, with Jurkat cell RNA spiked in. Sample subset: FACS-sorted CD8+CD4-CCR7+CD45RA+ naive T cells. Receptors originate from a human donor in good health. Some libraries in this study had Jurkat cell RNA spiked in.

Comments on this clonotype: One base away lies a much larger clone, so this may be a sequencing read error. The rearrangement links TRBV12-5 to TRBJ2-7; D is uncertain. The CDR3 runs 14 residues. Trimming took 6 bases from V and 0 from J, leaving 12 bases between them. Germline V gene sequence: CDR1 LGHNT, CDR2 FRNRAP. The CDR3 reads CASGPGVNSYEQYF. CDR3 bases: TGTGCTAGTGGGCCGGGTGTTAACTCCTACGAGCAGTACTTC.

About this clonotype: A junction boundary mismatches the germline segment, possibly from a read error. This rearrangement joins TRBV7-9 to TRBJ2-3; TRBD1 is a possible D gene (5 bases). CDR1 and CDR2 (germline): SEHNR, FQNEAQ (reference sequence). The CDR3 has 13 amino acids. The CDR3 reads CASSVAYTGTQYF. CDR3 nucleotide sequence: TGTGCCAGCAGCGTCGCCTACACAGGTACGCAGTATTTT.

As regards this clonotype: The germline gene is not matched at one end of the junction; a read error may be the cause. The chain has TRBV11-2 and TRBJ2-1, with 10 bases fitting TRBD2. The length of the CDR3 is 14 residues. Germline lookup yields CDR1 SGHAT and CDR2 FQNNGV. The CDR3 DNA is TGTGCCAGCAGCTTGGGGGTAGCGGGGGGCCAGGATCTCTTC. Translation gives CASSLGVAGGQDLF.

This clonotype was picked up many times. The chain links TRBV7-9 to TRBJ2-5; TRBD1 matches 8 bases. This CDR3 spans 15 amino acids. V trimming: 4 bases; J trimming: 2 bases; junction bases outside the gene matches: 6. Germline assignment: CDR1 SEHNR and CDR2 FQNEAQ (reference sequence). This CDR3 reads CASSSGTGRQETQYF. The CDR3 region has the DNA TGTGCCAGCAGCTCCGGGACAGGACGTCAAGAGACCCAGTACTTC. Looking up the rest from reference TRBV7-9 and TRBJ2-5 gives the full variable domain: DTGVSQNPRHKITKRGQNVTFRCDPISEHNRLYWYRQTLGQGPEFLTYFQNEAQLEKSRLLSDRFSAERPKGSFSTLEIQRTEQGDSAMYLCASSSGTGRQETQYFGPGTRLLVL.

Concerning this clonotype: This clone may be a read error of a much larger clone one base away. The rearrangement uses TRBV7-9 and TRBJ2-1, with TRBD2 matching over 9 bases. The CDR3 has 16 residues. CDR1 and CDR2 from the germline V gene are SEHNR and FQNEAQ (reference sequence). V trimming: 5 bases; J trimming: 6 bases; junction bases outside the gene matches: 11. In DNA form, the CDR3 reads TGTGCCAGCAGCCGCCACACTAGCGGGCCCTGCAATGAGCAGTTCTTC. Encoded protein: CASSRHTSGPCNEQFF.

The chain joins TRBV9 to TRBJ2-3; a weak D match, TRBD1 (5 bases). CDR1 is SGDLS, CDR2 YYNGEE, per germline. The CDR3 contains 18 residues. V lost 3 bases and J 4 bases, leaving 24 bases between the germline ends. The CDR3 nucleotides read TGTGCCAGCAGCGGGAAAGGGGTCGTCTCCCCCATCGCAGATACGCAGTATTTT. Protein product: CASSGKGVVSPIADTQYF.

For this clonotype: Possible read error: a much larger clone is one base away. The rearrangement links TRBV2 to TRBJ1-1; no firm D call. CDR1 is SNHLY, CDR2 FYNNEI, per germline. CDR3 size: 16 residues. CDR3 sequence: CASSTPLGGGGTEASF. CDR3 sequence (DNA): TGTGCCAGTTCAACCCCGTTGGGAGGTGGTGGCACTGAAGCTTCCTTT.

This clonotype occurred many times. The gene calls are TRBV29-1 and TRBJ2-3, with 9 bases fitting TRBD2. In germline, CDR1 is SQVTM, CDR2 ANQGSEA. The CDR3 covers 15 residues. V trimming: 5 bases; J trimming: 2 bases; junction bases outside the gene matches: 8. The chain's CDR3 is CSVPLAGVNTDTQYF. CDR3 nucleotide sequence: TGCAGCGTTCCCTTAGCGGGAGTCAACACAGATACGCAGTATTTT.